The 12 T cell receptor beta chains reported below all come from one sample, sequenced in a study of blood T cells in healthy people across ages. Next came a second PCR, run for about 7 to 12 cycles, which used a sample-barcoded 5' primer along with a J-beta primer mix. TCRdb re-called the 5' RACE reads through MiXCR, storing one row per CDR3 protein. The table lists approximately 810,000 distinct CDR3 sequences, less than 35% of them singletons, with 17% in the top ten. Specimen: blood. The receptor source for this set is a woman older than 75 in good health.

This clonotype was detected many times. The chain combines TRBV7-8 with TRBJ2-1, with 10 positions matching TRBD1. CDR1 and CDR2 from the germline V gene are SGHVS and FQNEAQ. J gave up 6 bases and V 5 bases, and 13 bases lay outside the gene matches. The CDR3 spans 17 residues. CDR3 in amino acids: CASSQWDRGPVGNEQFF. DNA for the CDR3: TGTGCCAGCAGCCAATGGGACAGGGGTCCTGTGGGCAATGAGCAGTTCTTC.

Note on this clonotype: At one end, the junction sequence differs from germline, possibly due to a read error. This chain links TRBV6-5 with TRBJ2-7; 7 nucleotides line up with TRBD2. This CDR3 comprises 14 residues. Germline V gives CDR1 MNHEY, CDR2 SVGAGI. The chain's CDR3 is CAISEPSGAYEQYF. The CDR3 DNA reads as TGTGCCATCAGTGAGCCTAGCGGAGCCTACGAGCAGTACTTC.

The rearrangement links TRBV20-1 to TRBJ1-1; maybe TRBD1 (5 bases). Deletions cut 2 bases from V and 4 bases from J, with 20 bases between. Germline CDR1 DFQATT, CDR2 SNEGSKA (reference sequence). The length of the CDR3 is 16 residues. The CDR3 protein is CSARTVVPGRGTEAFF. The CDR3 region has the DNA TGCAGTGCTAGAACTGTCGTCCCGGGTAGGGGCACTGAAGCTTTCTTT.

This clonotype has at least ten counts. V and J are TRBV18 and TRBJ2-3; D is uncertain. V gave up 6 bases and J gave up 0 bases, with 10 bases separating them. Germline V gene data show CDR1 as KGHSH and CDR2 as LQKENI. This CDR3 is built from 14 residues. The CDR3 loop reads CASSETLSTDTQYF. The DNA for the CDR3 is TGTGCCAGCTCTGAGACCCTTAGCACAGATACGCAGTATTTT.

The chain combines TRBV7-2 with TRBJ2-7; D unclear. The V gene lost 4 bases and the J gene lost 6 bases, with 19 bases spanning the gap. This CDR3 has 15 residues. In germline, CDR1 is SGHTA, CDR2 FQGNSA. CDR3 DNA: TGTGCCAGCAGCTCCGACCCCGGCAGGCCCCTCGAGCAGTACTTC. It encodes CASSSDPGRPLEQYF.

Of note for this clonotype: Given a much more abundant clone one base away, this may be a read error. The V gene is TRBV28, the J gene TRBJ2-5; 9 bases agree with TRBD1. CDR3 length: 15 amino acids. Per germline, CDR1 MDHEN and CDR2 SYDVKM. The trim removed 4 bases at V and 11 bases at J, leaving 14 bases unmatched. Here the CDR3 reads CASSYKGTGPDGQYF. DNA of the CDR3: TGTGCCAGCAGTTATAAAGGGACAGGGCCCGACGGGCAGTACTTC.

The chain is built from TRBV15 and TRBJ1-6; D is uncertain. The CDR3 spans 14 residues. Germline values: CDR1 LNHNV, CDR2 YYDKDF (reference sequence). V gave up 2 bases and J gave up 8 bases, with 10 bases separating them. The CDR3 reads CATSRRLEDSPLHF. Here the CDR3 DNA reads TGTGCCACCAGCAGACGATTAGAGGATTCACCCCTCCACTTT.

This clonotype was found many times. This chain connects TRBV5-1 to TRBJ2-1; tentative D call: TRBD2 (5 bases). The germline V and J ends were trimmed by 5 bases and 10 bases, with 13 bases remaining between them. Germline V gives CDR1 SGHRS, CDR2 YFSETQ. The CDR3 has 12 residues. The CDR3 region is CASRKTSNEQFF. CDR3 coding DNA: TGCGCCAGCAGAAAAACTAGTAACGAGCAGTTCTTC.

This clonotype was counted many times. This sequence joins TRBV19 and TRBJ2-3; TRBD2 aligns across 11 bases. The germline gives CDR1 LNHDA, CDR2 SQIVND (reference sequence). The CDR3 contains 17 residues. V shed 4 bases and J 0 bases; nucleotides not matched to a gene: 6. CDR3 in DNA: TGTGCCAGTAGTAAGGCTAGCGGGGGGTCCAGCACAGATACGCAGTATTTT. Protein: CASSKASGGSSTDTQYF.

This clonotype was seen a few times. The gene calls are TRBV7-7 and TRBJ1-4; D uncertain. The ends were cut back, 1 base at V and 10 bases at J, with 10 bases in the middle. This CDR3 region has 13 residues. Germline loops: CDR1 SSHAT, CDR2 FNYEAQ (reference sequence). Written as DNA, the CDR3 is TGTGCCAGCAGCTTAGGGGAGTTCGGAAAACTGTTTTTT. Its protein product is CASSLGEFGKLFF.

The chain joins TRBV15 to TRBJ2-1, with 12 nucleotides matching TRBD2. The V gene end was trimmed by 9 bases and the J gene end by 0 bases; junction bases not matched to a gene: 12. This CDR3 has 18 amino acids. CDR1 LNHNV and CDR2 YYDKDF come from the germline V gene (reference sequence). The chain's CDR3 is CATRGTTSGGLSYNEQFF. The CDR3 region has the DNA TGTGCCACGAGGGGAACTACTAGCGGGGGGCTCTCCTACAATGAGCAGTTCTTC.

This clonotype was recorded at least ten times. The rearrangement uses TRBV15 and TRBJ2-7; the D gene is possibly TRBD2 (6 bases). This CDR3 is built from 16 residues. The germline CDR1 and CDR2 sequences are LNHNV and YYDKDF (reference sequence). Trimming took 0 bases from V and 0 from J, leaving 12 bases between them. The CDR3 nucleotides read TGTGCCACCAGCAGAGACGGGAGACCCTTCTCCTACGAGCAGTACTTC. This sequence encodes CATSRDGRPFSYEQYF.